This passage covers 31 T cell receptor beta chains from one sample sequenced in a study of cytomegalovirus exposure and HLA in healthy donors. PCR was performed using 60 Vbeta and 13 Jbeta primers. Repertoires were generated with immunoSEQ multiplex PCR, while TCRdb's copy carries only in-frame clones and drops some. Found here are 140,000 to 150,000 clones, approximately 70% of them singletons; the top ten hold roughly 2%. Sequencing input: PBMCs. The source of these receptors is a woman aged 60-75 years in good health and CMV-seropositive.

The sample holds one count of this clone. This sequence joins TRBV9 and TRBJ1-5, with 9 bases fitting TRBD1. CDR3 length: 16 residues. V lost 4 bases, J lost 4 bases, and 9 bases stayed unmatched. Germline CDR1 is SGDLS and CDR2 is YYNGEE. For the CDR3, the DNA is TGTGCCAGCAGCCCCGGACCTGGGACAGGGAATCAGCCCCAGCATTTT. It specifies CASSPGPGTGNQPQHF.

This clone was seen more than once but under ten times. The rearrangement uses TRBV5-4 and TRBJ1-4; 8 nucleotides line up with TRBD1. V lost 1 base and J lost 7; bases outside the gene matches: 3. Germline V CDR1 and CDR2: SGHNT, YYREEE (reference sequence). CDR3 length: 14 residues. The CDR3 reads CASSLTGGGEKLFF. CDR3 sequence (DNA): TGTGCCAGCAGCTTGACAGGGGGGGGTGAAAAACTGTTTTTT.

The rearrangement uses TRBV30 and TRBJ2-2, with 10 nucleotides matching TRBD2. The V and J ends lost 4 bases and 6 bases, in that order; junction bases with no gene match: 8. Germline V gives CDR1 GTSNPN, CDR2 SVGIG (reference sequence). This CDR3 has 15 residues. The CDR3 protein is CAWTSGLAGAGELFF. CDR3 in DNA: TGTGCCTGGACTTCAGGGCTAGCGGGAGCCGGGGAGCTGTTTTTT.

The chain employs TRBV4-1 and TRBJ1-1; unclear D gene. The CDR3 is made up of 12 amino acids. From germline, CDR1 is MGHRA and CDR2 YSYEKL. With 2 bases removed from V and 1 base from J, the gap between germline ends came to 2 bases. CDR3 nucleotides: TGCGCCAGCAGCCAACAGAACACTGAAGCTTTCTTT. This gives the protein CASSQQNTEAFF.

The chain uses TRBV28 and TRBJ1-4; TRBD1 matches at 7 bases. V was pared by 4 bases and J by 8 bases, with 7 bases of the junction left unmatched. CDR1 is MDHEN, CDR2 SYDVKM, per germline. CDR3 length equals 14 residues. CDR3 in amino acids: CASSSTGPREKLFF. CDR3 sequence (DNA): TGTGCCAGCAGTTCGACAGGGCCCCGGGAAAAACTGTTTTTT.

The chain links TRBV4-1 to TRBJ2-1, with 9 bases that match TRBD2. Losses at the gene ends were 4 bases for V and 6 bases for J; bases not matched to a gene: 4. This CDR3 contains 14 residues. Germline V gene sequence: CDR1 MGHRA, CDR2 YSYEKL. Here the CDR3 reads CASSPLAGPNEQFF. DNA for the CDR3: TGCGCCAGCAGCCCGCTAGCGGGACCCAATGAGCAGTTCTTC.

This clone turned up a few times. The chain has TRBV2 and TRBJ1-1; D is ambiguous. This CDR3 has 14 amino acids. V shed 8 bases and J shed 4 bases, with 17 bases lying between them. Looked up from germline, CDR1 is SNHLY and CDR2 is FYNNEI. The CDR3 region has the DNA TGTGCCAGCGAGGGCCCTTTGAGGGCCACTGAAGCTTTCTTT. This sequence encodes CASEGPLRATEAFF.

This clone is medium-sized in the sample. The chain is built from TRBV5-5 and TRBJ2-7; TRBD1 matches at 9 bases. With 3 bases clipped from V and 4 bases from J, the junction kept 2 bases outside the gene matches. Germline V gene data show CDR1 as SGHKS and CDR2 as YYEKEE (reference sequence). The CDR3 consists of 13 residues. CDR3 in amino acids: CASSYRGQYEQYF. CDR3 DNA: TGTGCCAGCAGCTACAGGGGGCAGTACGAGCAGTACTTC. Using reference TRBV5-5 and TRBJ2-7 for the parts outside the CDR3, the full variable domain is DAGVTQSPTHLIKTRGQQVTLRCSPISGHKSVSWYQQVLGQGPQFIFQYYEKEERGRGNFPDRFSARQFPNYSSELNVNALLLGDSALYLCASSYRGQYEQYFGPGTRLTVT.

The chain has TRBV25-1 and TRBJ2-3; 7 nucleotides agree with TRBD2. This CDR3 has 15 residues. The germline V gene has CDR1 MGHDK and CDR2 SYGVNS. Trimming took 1 base from V and 9 from J; bases not matched to a gene: 10. CDR3 nucleotides: TGTGCCAGCAGTGAATCTACGGGAGGAGGAGAGACGCAGTATTTT. Amino acid sequence: CASSESTGGGETQYF.

The V gene is TRBV28, the J gene TRBJ1-5; 9 nucleotides line up with TRBD1. This CDR3 has 13 residues. Germline assignment: CDR1 MDHEN and CDR2 SYDVKM. V was clipped by 8 bases and J by 2 bases; unmatched bases: 1. CDR3 nucleotide sequence: TGTGCCAGCCGGGACAGGGGCAATCAGCCCCAGCATTTT. This gives the protein CASRDRGNQPQHF.

CDR3 sequence: CASRDGNNYGYTF. The CDR3 DNA sequence: TGTGCCAGCCGAGACGGGAATAACTATGGCTACACCTTC. The gene calls are TRBV6-6 and TRBJ1-2; D is unclear. V was shortened by 8 bases and J by 1 base, with 11 bases between the two germline ends. The CDR3 totals 13 residues. CDR1 is MNHNY and CDR2 is SVGAGI in the germline V gene (reference sequence).

This clone was recorded a few times. The chain combines TRBV10-1 with TRBJ1-1, with D unclear. The CDR3 is 12 amino acids. Germline V gene sequence: CDR1 WNHNN, CDR2 SYGVQD (reference sequence). The V end was cut by 4 bases, the J end by 1 base, with 4 bases between. CDR3 coding DNA: TGCGCCAGCAGTGCCGGGAACACTGAAGCTTTCTTT. It codes for CASSAGNTEAFF.

This clone has just a few counts. The J gene is TRBJ2-1, the V gene TRBV2; maybe TRBD2 (6 bases). V was clipped by 1 base and J by 6 bases, with 10 bases between them. This CDR3 contains 14 residues. Germline V gene sequence: CDR1 SNHLY, CDR2 FYNNEI. The DNA of the CDR3 is TGTGCCAGCAGTGAAGTTAGGGGAGGCAATGAGCAGTTCTTC. Its translation: CASSEVRGGNEQFF. Full variable domain (rest looked up from reference TRBV2 and TRBJ2-1): EPEVTQTPSHQVTQMGQEVILRCVPISNHLYFYWYRQILGQKVEFLVSFYNNEISEKSEIFDDQFSVERPDGSNFTLKIRSTKLEDSAMYFCASSEVRGGNEQFFGPGTRLTVL.

J is TRBJ2-7 and V is TRBV27, with 7 positions matching TRBD2. CDR3 length: 15 residues. The ends lost 7 bases at V and 1 base at J; junction bases unmatched: 10. Germline values: CDR1 MNHEY, CDR2 SMNVEV (reference sequence). DNA of the CDR3: TGTGCCAGCACCCTCAGCCCTAGCGGATCCTACGAGCAGTACTTC. It is translated as CASTLSPSGSYEQYF.

The CDR3, as DNA: TGTGCCAGCAGGCCAGGGGGCCCAACTAATGAAAAACTGTTTTTT. Translating it yields CASRPGGPTNEKLFF. This chain joins TRBV27 and TRBJ1-4; 8 bases match TRBD1. V dropped 6 bases and J dropped 0; count of bases not matched to a gene: 3. The CDR3 covers 15 residues. Per the germline V gene, CDR1 is MNHEY and CDR2 is SMNVEV (reference sequence).

This clone was counted only a few times. CDR3 residues: CASSGGTGGNQPQHF. The CDR3 region has the DNA TGTGCCAGCAGTGGTGGGACAGGGGGAAATCAGCCCCAGCATTTT. This chain links TRBV2 with TRBJ1-5, with 11 bases that match TRBD1. In germline, CDR1 is SNHLY, CDR2 FYNNEI. This CDR3 contains 15 residues. V gave up 4 bases and J gave up 4 bases; unmatched junction bases: 3.

J is TRBJ2-4 and V is TRBV5-4; 7 positions match TRBD1. The V gene end was trimmed by 0 bases and the J gene end by 0 bases; junction bases not matched to a gene: 3. CDR1 SGHNT and CDR2 YYREEE come from the germline V gene (reference sequence). The CDR3 covers 16 residues. The CDR3: CASSLGTGVAKNIQYF. The DNA for the CDR3 is TGTGCCAGCAGCTTGGGGACAGGTGTAGCCAAAAACATTCAGTACTTC. The whole variable domain, remainder taken from reference TRBV5-4 and TRBJ2-4, is ETGVTQSPTHLIKTRGQQVTLRCSSQSGHNTVSWYQQALGQGPQFIFQYYREEENGRGNFPPRFSGLQFPNYSSELNVNALELDDSALYLCASSLGTGVAKNIQYFGAGTRLSVL.

This chain links TRBV6-1 with TRBJ1-2, with D possibly being TRBD1 (5 bases). The CDR3 has 11 residues. The V end lost 3 bases, the J end lost 8 bases, and 7 bases lay between the germline ends. The germline V gene encodes CDR1 MNHNS and CDR2 SASEGT. Here the CDR3 DNA reads TGTGCCAGCAGTGAGAAGGGGGGCTACACCTTC. As protein: CASSEKGGYTF.

CDR3 coding DNA: TGTGCCAGTAGTATAGTTGGGACTGGTGCTTTCTTT. Translation gives CASSIVGTGAFF. This rearrangement joins TRBV19 to TRBJ1-1, with D perhaps matching TRBD1 (5 bases). The ends were cut back, 1 base at V and 11 bases at J, with 11 bases in the middle. CDR3 size: 12 residues. Germline CDR1 and CDR2: LNHDA and SQIVND (reference sequence). Full variable domain (outside the CDR3, taken from reference TRBV19 and TRBJ1-1): DGGITQSPKYLFRKEGQNVTLSCEQNLNHDAMYWYRQDPGQGLRLIYYSQIVNDFQKGDIAEGYSVSREKKESFPLTVTSAQKNPTAFYLCASSIVGTGAFFGQGTRLTVV.

CDR3 region: CASRSTSGRRTDTQYF. For the CDR3, the DNA is TGTGCCAGCAGATCGACTAGCGGCAGGAGAACAGATACGCAGTATTTT. V is TRBV6-6 and J is TRBJ2-3; the match to TRBD2 covers 9 bases. Germline V gene lookup returns CDR1 MNHNY and CDR2 SVGAGI (reference sequence). The CDR3 covers 16 residues. Trimming took 6 bases from V and 3 from J; bases not matched to a gene: 10.

The chain recombines TRBV28 with TRBJ2-7; 8 bases are shared with TRBD2. Trimming at V came to 5 bases and at J to 2 bases, leaving 5 bases not matched to a gene. CDR3 length: 14 amino acids. Germline V gene sequence: CDR1 MDHEN, CDR2 SYDVKM. The CDR3 sequence: CASSPGGGPYEQYF. The CDR3 nucleotides are TGTGCCAGCAGTCCGGGGGGGGGACCCTACGAGCAGTACTTC.

The chain couples TRBV9 to TRBJ2-7, with D maybe TRBD2 (5 bases). The germline V gene encodes CDR1 SGDLS and CDR2 YYNGEE. CDR3 size: 14 residues. Trimming cost V 3 bases and J 2 bases, with 12 bases left between them. CDR3 sequence: CASSETWEPYEQYF. CDR3 coding DNA: TGTGCCAGCAGCGAAACGTGGGAGCCCTACGAGCAGTACTTC.

This chain uses TRBV9 with TRBJ1-1; the match to TRBD1 covers 9 bases. This CDR3 has 17 residues. Germline V gene sequence: CDR1 SGDLS, CDR2 YYNGEE. The junction had 7 bases not matched to a gene; V was cut back by 0 bases and J by 1 base. The DNA for the CDR3 is TGTGCCAGCAGCGTAGGCTCAGGGGACAGGGAGAACACTGAAGCTTTCTTT. The encoded protein is CASSVGSGDRENTEAFF.

The rearrangement uses TRBV30 and TRBJ1-3; unclear D gene. The germline V gene has CDR1 GTSNPN and CDR2 SVGIG (reference sequence). Trimming left V 1 base short and J 6 bases short, with 13 bases between. CDR3 length equals 14 residues. As DNA, the CDR3 is TGTGCCTGGAGTGGCAGGCGCCACCAAAACACCATATATTTT. Encoded protein: CAWSGRRHQNTIYF.

This clone was detected a few times. This sequence joins TRBV28 and TRBJ1-2; maybe TRBD1 (5 bases). Germline CDR1 MDHEN, CDR2 SYDVKM. With 7 bases removed from V and 7 bases from J, the gap between germline ends came to 13 bases. This CDR3 has 12 residues. The CDR3 region has the DNA TGTGCCAGCAACACAGGACTAGGTGGCTACACCTTC. It yields the protein CASNTGLGGYTF.

The rearrangement joins TRBV6-6 to TRBJ1-4; 7 bases are a match to TRBD1. V lost 0 bases and J lost 3; bases outside the gene matches: 4. Looked up from germline, CDR1 is MNHNY and CDR2 is SVGAGI (reference sequence). The CDR3 runs 16 residues. DNA for the CDR3: TGTGCCAGCAGTTACTCGTTCAGGGGGTCTAATGAAAAACTGTTTTTT. This encodes CASSYSFRGSNEKLFF.

The chain joins TRBV6-1 to TRBJ1-3, with D tentatively TRBD1 (5 bases). The CDR3 covers 13 residues. Germline assignment: CDR1 MNHNS and CDR2 SASEGT. Trimming cost V 9 bases and J 2 bases, with 11 bases left between them. The chain's CDR3 is CARGGDAGNTIYF. The CDR3 DNA follows: TGTGCCAGGGGGGGGGATGCTGGAAACACCATATATTTT.

The chain is built from TRBV4-2 and TRBJ1-5; no definite D call. The CDR3 runs to 14 residues. The V and J ends lost 4 bases and 5 bases respectively, with 12 bases between them. Germline loops: CDR1 LGHNA, CDR2 YNFKEQ. The CDR3 spells CASSPGGEHQPQHF. The CDR3 DNA is TGTGCCAGCAGCCCAGGCGGGGAACATCAGCCCCAGCATTTT.

This chain joins TRBV6-5 and TRBJ1-5; D is perhaps TRBD1 (5 bases). Germline V gene data show CDR1 as MNHEY and CDR2 as SVGAGI. The length of the CDR3 is 15 residues. The ends were cut back, 6 bases at V and 0 bases at J, with 12 bases in the middle. CDR3 region: CASRDGHFSNQPQHF. In DNA, the CDR3 is TGTGCCAGCAGAGACGGACATTTTAGCAATCAGCCCCAGCATTTT.

The chain uses TRBV25-1 and TRBJ2-5, with 7 bases matching TRBD1. The germline V gene encodes CDR1 MGHDK and CDR2 SYGVNS. This CDR3 spans 14 amino acids. V was pared by 3 bases and J by 2 bases, with 3 bases of the junction left unmatched. The CDR3 spells CASSEGTVQETQYF. In DNA, the CDR3 is TGTGCCAGCAGTGAGGGGACAGTACAAGAGACCCAGTACTTC.

Only one count was recorded for this clone. In the same sample, other DNA sequences code for this CDR3. The chain uses TRBV5-1 and TRBJ2-1, with 10 bases lining up with TRBD2. J was trimmed by 4 bases and V by 2 bases; bases with no gene match: 3. The CDR3 totals 15 residues. Germline V gene sequence: CDR1 SGHRS, CDR2 YFSETQ. DNA of the CDR3: TGCGCCAGCAGCTTAGGGACTAGCGCGTACAATGAGCAGTTCTTC. Its protein product is CASSLGTSAYNEQFF.